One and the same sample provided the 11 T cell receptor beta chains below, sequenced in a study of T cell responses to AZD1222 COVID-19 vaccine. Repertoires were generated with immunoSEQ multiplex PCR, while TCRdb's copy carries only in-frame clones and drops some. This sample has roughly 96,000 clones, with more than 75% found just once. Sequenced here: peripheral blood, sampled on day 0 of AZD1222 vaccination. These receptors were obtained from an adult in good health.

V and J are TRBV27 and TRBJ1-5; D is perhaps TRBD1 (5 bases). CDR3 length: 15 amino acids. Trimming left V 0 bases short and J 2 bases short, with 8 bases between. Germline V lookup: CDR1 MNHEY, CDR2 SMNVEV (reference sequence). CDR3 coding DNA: TGTGCCAGCAGTTTATCAGGGGTGGGCAATCAGCCCCAGCATTTT. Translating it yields CASSLSGVGNQPQHF.

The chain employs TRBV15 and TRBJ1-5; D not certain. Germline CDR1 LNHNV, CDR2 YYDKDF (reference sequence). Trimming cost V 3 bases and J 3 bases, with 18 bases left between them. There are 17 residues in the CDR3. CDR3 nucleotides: TGTGCCACCAGCAGGATTCGGGAGATAGTTCCCAATCAGCCCCAGCATTTT. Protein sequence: CATSRIREIVPNQPQHF.

CDR3 region: CAISDGQGAHYEQYF. CDR3 nucleotides: TGTGCCATCAGTGACGGGCAGGGGGCTCACTACGAGCAGTACTTC. The chain links TRBV10-3 to TRBJ2-7, with 8 bases aligning to TRBD1. Germline trimming cut 3 bases from V and 3 bases from J; bases unmatched to any gene: 7. CDR1 is ENHRY, CDR2 SYGVKD, per germline. The CDR3 is 15 residues long.

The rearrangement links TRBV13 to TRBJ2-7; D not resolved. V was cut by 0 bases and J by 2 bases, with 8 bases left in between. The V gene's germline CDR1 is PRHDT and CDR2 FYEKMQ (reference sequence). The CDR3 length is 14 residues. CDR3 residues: CASSLGTETYEQYF. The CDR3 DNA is TGTGCCAGCAGCTTAGGGACGGAAACCTACGAGCAGTACTTC.

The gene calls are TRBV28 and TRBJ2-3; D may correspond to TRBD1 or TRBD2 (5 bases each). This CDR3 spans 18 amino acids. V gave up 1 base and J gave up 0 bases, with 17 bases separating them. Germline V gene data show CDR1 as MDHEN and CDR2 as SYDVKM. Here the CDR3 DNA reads TGTGCCAGCAGTTTATTGGGAGAAAGGGGCACTAGCACAGATACGCAGTATTTT. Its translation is CASSLLGERGTSTDTQYF.

This chain's CDR3 is CASSQDGQMNTEAFF. CDR3 bases: TGTGCCAGCAGCCAAGATGGACAGATGAACACTGAAGCTTTCTTT. The chain links TRBV3-1 (or the pseudogene TRBV3-2) to TRBJ1-1, with a possible D match to TRBD1 (6 bases). The CDR3 spans 15 residues. Germline CDR1 reads LGHDT; CDR2 reads YNNKEL (reference sequence). Trimming took off 0 bases at V and 0 bases at J, with 8 bases between the two ends.

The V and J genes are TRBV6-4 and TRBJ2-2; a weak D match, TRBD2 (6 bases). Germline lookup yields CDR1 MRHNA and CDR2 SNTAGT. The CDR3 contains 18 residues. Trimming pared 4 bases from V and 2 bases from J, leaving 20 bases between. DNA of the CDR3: TGTGCCAGCAGTGCCGCGGAGGTAGGGGAGGAAAACACCGGGGAGCTGTTTTTT. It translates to CASSAAEVGEENTGELFF.

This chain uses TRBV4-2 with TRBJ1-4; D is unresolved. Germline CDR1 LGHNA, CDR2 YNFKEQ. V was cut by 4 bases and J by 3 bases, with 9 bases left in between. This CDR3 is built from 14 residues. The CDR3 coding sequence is TGTGCCAGCAGCCCCGGGCAGGCTAATGAAAAACTGTTTTTT. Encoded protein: CASSPGQANEKLFF.

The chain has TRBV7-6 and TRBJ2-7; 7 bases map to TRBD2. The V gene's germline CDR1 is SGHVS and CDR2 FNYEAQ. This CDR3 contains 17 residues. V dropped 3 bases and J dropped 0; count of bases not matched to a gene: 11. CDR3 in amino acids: CASSFAPSRDYSYEQYF. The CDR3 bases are TGTGCCAGCAGCTTCGCTCCGTCCCGGGACTACTCCTACGAGCAGTACTTC.

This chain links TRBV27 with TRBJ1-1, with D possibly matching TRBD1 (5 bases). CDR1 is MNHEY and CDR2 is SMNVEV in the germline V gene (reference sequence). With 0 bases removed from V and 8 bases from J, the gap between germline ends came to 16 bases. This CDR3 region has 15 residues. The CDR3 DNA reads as TGTGCCAGCAGTTTATCGTTTATTGTGGGGACGGAAGCTTTCTTT. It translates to CASSLSFIVGTEAFF.

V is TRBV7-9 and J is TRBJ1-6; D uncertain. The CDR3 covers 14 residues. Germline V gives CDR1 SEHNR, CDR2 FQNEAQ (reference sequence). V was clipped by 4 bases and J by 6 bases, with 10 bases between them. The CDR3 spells CASSSRTVNSPLHF. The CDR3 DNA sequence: TGTGCCAGCAGCTCCAGGACCGTTAATTCACCCCTCCACTTT.